These T cell receptor beta chains were read from a single sample in a study of T cell responses to AZD1222 COVID-19 vaccine. Sequencing was performed with immunoSEQ multiplex PCR; in TCRdb, only in-frame clones are kept and a portion is missing. The table shows 75,000 to 100,000 clones, with 90% to 95% occurring only once. The source material was peripheral blood, sampled on day 0 of AZD1222 vaccination. Receptors originate from an adult in good health. CDR3s include the opening cysteine and the closing phenylalanine or tryptophan. Fields, in order: CDR3 length, D gene, V gene, J gene, clone size, CDR3 protein, CDR3 DNA. A D gene is named only where the DNA matches it firmly. The size entry is marked missing in some rows and otherwise reads once, few, many or a size class.

cdr3_length: 15; d_call: TRBD1; v_call: TRBV28; j_call: TRBJ1-5; clone_size: NA; cdr3_aa: CASSSGQGSNQPQHF; cdr3_nt: TGTGCCAGCAGTTCGGGACAGGGTAGCAATCAGCCCCAGCATTTT
cdr3_length: 14; d_call: NA; v_call: TRBV27; j_call: TRBJ2-5; clone_size: NA; cdr3_aa: CASSLLGNQETQYF; cdr3_nt: TGTGCCAGCAGTTTATTGGGGAACCAAGAGACCCAGTACTTC
cdr3_length: 12; d_call: NA; v_call: TRBV12-3/TRBV12-4; j_call: TRBJ1-1; clone_size: NA; cdr3_aa: CASSTTGVEAFF; cdr3_nt: TGTGCCAGCAGTACGACAGGAGTTGAAGCTTTCTTT
cdr3_length: 15; d_call: NA; v_call: TRBV6-5; j_call: TRBJ1-5; clone_size: NA; cdr3_aa: CASRTGTSSNQPQHF; cdr3_nt: TGTGCCAGCAGGACCGGGACAAGTAGCAATCAGCCCCAGCATTTT
cdr3_length: 16; d_call: NA; v_call: TRBV3-1/TRBV3-2; j_call: TRBJ2-2; clone_size: NA; cdr3_aa: CASSQVIGLNTGELFF; cdr3_nt: TGTGCCAGCAGCCAAGTGATCGGCTTGAACACCGGGGAGCTGTTTTTT
cdr3_length: 13; d_call: NA; v_call: TRBV7-3; j_call: TRBJ1-1; clone_size: NA; cdr3_aa: CASSRTESTEAFF; cdr3_nt: TGTGCCAGCAGCCGGACTGAGTCCACTGAAGCTTTCTTT
cdr3_length: 15; d_call: NA; v_call: TRBV5-1; j_call: TRBJ1-5; clone_size: NA; cdr3_aa: CASRELPDSNQPQHF; cdr3_nt: TGCGCCAGCAGGGAGTTACCCGATAGCAATCAGCCCCAGCATTTT
cdr3_length: 15; d_call: NA; v_call: TRBV6-5; j_call: TRBJ1-1; clone_size: once; cdr3_aa: CASSPQDSRPPEAFF; cdr3_nt: TGTGCCAGCAGTCCGCAGGACAGCCGCCCCCCTGAAGCTTTCTTT
cdr3_length: 12; d_call: TRBD2; v_call: TRBV15; j_call: TRBJ2-1; clone_size: NA; cdr3_aa: CATKGLGAEQFF; cdr3_nt: TGTGCCACCAAGGGACTAGGGGCTGAGCAGTTCTTC
cdr3_length: 14; d_call: NA; v_call: TRBV10-2; j_call: TRBJ1-4; clone_size: NA; cdr3_aa: CASSGTGNREKLFF; cdr3_nt: TGCGCCAGCAGCGGGACGGGAAACCGTGAAAAACTGTTTTTT
cdr3_length: 17; d_call: NA; v_call: TRBV4-1; j_call: TRBJ1-1; clone_size: NA; cdr3_aa: CASSQGTGASLNTEAFF; cdr3_nt: TGCGCCAGCAGCCAAGGAACGGGGGCATCATTGAACACTGAAGCTTTCTTT
cdr3_length: 16; d_call: TRBD1; v_call: TRBV6-2/TRBV6-3; j_call: TRBJ1-4; clone_size: NA; cdr3_aa: CASSYSIGQGGEKLFF; cdr3_nt: TGTGCCAGCAGTTACTCGATTGGACAGGGAGGAGAAAAACTGTTTTTT
cdr3_length: 17; d_call: TRBD2; v_call: TRBV19; j_call: TRBJ2-3; clone_size: NA; cdr3_aa: CASSKRTSGTSTDTQYF; cdr3_nt: TGTGCCAGTAGTAAGCGGACTAGCGGGACTAGCACAGATACGCAGTATTTT
cdr3_length: 10; d_call: NA; v_call: TRBV20-1; j_call: TRBJ2-3; clone_size: NA; cdr3_aa: CSATQETQYF; cdr3_nt: TGCAGTGCTACCCAAGAGACGCAGTATTTT
cdr3_length: 14; d_call: NA; v_call: TRBV28; j_call: TRBJ1-4; clone_size: NA; cdr3_aa: CASSFGGPGEKLFF; cdr3_nt: TGTGCCAGCAGTTTTGGGGGACCGGGGGAAAAACTGTTTTTT
cdr3_length: 15; d_call: NA; v_call: TRBV18; j_call: TRBJ1-1; clone_size: NA; cdr3_aa: CASSPQEGGTTEAFF; cdr3_nt: TGTGCCAGCTCACCACAGGAGGGGGGAACCACTGAAGCTTTCTTT